This entry lists 8 T cell receptor beta chains sequenced from one sample in a study of regulatory T cells in long-lasting Graves disease. Described time point: persistent/refractory GD, antithyroid drugs over 5 years with positive TRAb. Construction of the TCR library relied on RNA isolated from PBMCs. CDR3-region Arm-PCR and iRepertoire HTBI primers produced the TCR beta libraries. TCRdb re-analysed the multiplex PCR reads in MiXCR, keeping a single row per CDR3 protein. The sample has 400,000 or so distinct CDR3 sequences; about a quarter are singletons. The starting material was peripheral blood mononuclear cells (PBMCs), obtained when the disease was refractory, from a patient treated with antithyroid drugs. The receptors were sampled from a female donor with Graves disease.

This clonotype was recorded many times. V and J are TRBV11-2 and TRBJ2-5; tentative D call: TRBD2 (5 bases). The CDR3 sequence is 15 residues long. Germline values: CDR1 SGHAT, CDR2 FQNNGV. V was cut by 0 bases and J by 0 bases, with 8 bases left in between. In DNA form, the CDR3 reads TGTGCCAGCAGCTTAGATGGGAGATACCAAGAGACCCAGTACTTC. Its protein product is CASSLDGRYQETQYF.

This clonotype was seen a few times. A far bigger clonotype differs at one base, so this is likely a read error. V gene TRBV7-2 combines with J gene TRBJ1-1; D not resolved. CDR1 SGHTA and CDR2 FQGNSA come from the germline V gene. Between the trimmed V and J ends, which lost 1 base and 4 bases, there was a span of 7 bases. The CDR3 extends over 13 amino acids. In nucleotides, the CDR3 is TGTGCCAGCAGCTTAGGCCTGAGCACTGAAGCTTTCTTT. Residues: CASSLGLSTEAFF.

This clonotype was recorded at least ten times. The chain carries TRBV7-2 and TRBJ2-7; TRBD2 agrees at 11 bases. Germline CDR1 and CDR2: SGHTA and FQGNSA. The junction had 5 bases not matched to a gene; V was cut back by 8 bases and J by 2 bases. The CDR3 is made up of 14 amino acids. The CDR3 sequence is CASGVLAGAYEQYF. CDR3 in DNA: TGTGCCAGCGGTGTACTAGCGGGAGCCTACGAGCAGTACTTC.

The chain links TRBV20-1 to TRBJ2-2; TRBD2 is a possible D gene (6 bases). CDR1 and CDR2 (germline): DFQATT, SNEGSKA (reference sequence). The CDR3 totals 13 residues. V was clipped by 4 bases and J by 6 bases, with 12 bases between them. The chain's CDR3 is CSAKILAAGELFF. CDR3 nucleotides: TGCAGTGCTAAGATACTAGCCGCCGGGGAGCTGTTTTTT.

This clonotype was counted ten times or more. V is TRBV12-3 or TRBV12-4 and J is TRBJ1-2; D ambiguous. The CDR3 loop spans 14 amino acids. V shed 6 bases and J shed 3 bases, with 14 bases lying between them. The CDR3 spells CASSFRGRDYGYTF. CDR3 DNA: TGTGCCAGCAGCTTCAGAGGTCGGGACTATGGCTACACCTTC.

The chain links TRBV12-3 or TRBV12-4 to TRBJ2-3; D may be TRBD2 (7 bases). V shed 8 bases and J shed 6 bases, with 9 bases lying between them. The CDR3 has 11 residues. The CDR3 reads CASGGADTQYF. CDR3 coding DNA: TGTGCCAGCGGGGGGGCTGATACGCAGTATTTT.

The chain uses TRBV5-1 and TRBJ2-7; D is uncertain. This CDR3 is 15 amino acids long. Between the trimmed V and J ends, which lost 5 bases and 1 base, there was a span of 16 bases. Germline V gene data show CDR1 as SGHRS and CDR2 as YFSETQ. DNA of the CDR3: TGCGCCAGCAGTAAGGAAGTCCTACCGTCCTACGAGCAGTACTTC. It yields the protein CASSKEVLPSYEQYF.

Many counts were recorded for this clonotype. The chain uses TRBV7-2 and TRBJ2-7; D gene ambiguous. Trimming left V 5 bases short and J 3 bases short, with 5 bases between. From germline, CDR1 is SGHTA and CDR2 FQGNSA. This CDR3 has 11 amino acids. In nucleotides, the CDR3 is TGTGCCAGCAGCGAGAACTACGAGCAGTACTTC. It is translated as CASSENYEQYF.